This T cell receptor (beta chain) is from a study of shared T cell receptors in the human thymus. Assay used: immunoSEQ multiplex PCR; TCRdb lists only in-frame clones, some missing. The table has over 650,000 clones, roughly 86% seen once; the top ten hold 0.0094%. Trimming pared 3 bases from V and 5 bases from J, leaving 11 bases between. Germline loops: CDR1 SGHNT, CDR2 YYREEE (reference sequence). The CDR3 is 13 residues long. This clone was seen only once. The sample was also reused in another study, on human thymus T cells. That study adds: Finnish infants who were healthy and having corrective surgery for congenital heart defects made up the donors. Thymic samples were excised during corrective heart operations. Biased V and J segment usage appeared in thymus and peripheral blood.

The source is a boy younger than two with a congenital heart defect. Input material: thymocytes. The J gene is TRBJ2-5, the V gene TRBV5-4; possibly TRBD1 for D (5 bases). The CDR3 protein is CASSSQGGETQYF. DNA for the CDR3: TGTGCCAGCAGCTCCCAGGGTGGGGAGACCCAGTACTTC.